A single sample gave rise to the 9 T cell receptor beta chains below, sequenced in a study of T cell responses to AZD1222 COVID-19 vaccine. Measured with immunoSEQ multiplex PCR; TCRdb has only the in-frame clones, and not every one. The table includes about 150,000 clones, 92% detected once. Specimen: peripheral blood, collected 28 days after the second AZD1222 dose. Every receptor here comes from an adult who received the AZD1222 COVID-19 vaccine.

The chain employs TRBV4-2 and TRBJ2-2, with D perhaps TRBD2 (6 bases). Per germline, CDR1 LGHNA and CDR2 YNFKEQ. V dropped 1 base and J dropped 6 bases, with 12 bases sitting between them. The CDR3 sequence is 15 residues long. The CDR3 nucleotides are TGTGCCAGCAGCCAAGCGACGGGGGTCGCCGGGGAGCTGTTTTTT. Translating it yields CASSQATGVAGELFF.

The CDR3 nucleotides are TGCGCCAGCAGTCAATCTCCCGGGAGGGGGAATCAGCCCCAGCATTTT. Protein product: CASSQSPGRGNQPQHF. V gene TRBV23-1 combines with J gene TRBJ1-5, with D perhaps matching TRBD1 (6 bases). TRBV23-1 is assigned to the ORF class and has an uncertain function. CDR3 size: 16 residues. V lost 0 bases and J lost 4, with 13 bases in between.

This chain joins TRBV6-5 and TRBJ1-5; 9 bases align to TRBD1. The CDR3 is 15 amino acids. V gave up 0 bases and J gave up 7 bases; unmatched junction bases: 4. Germline assignment: CDR1 MNHEY and CDR2 SVGAGI. The CDR3 DNA is TGTGCCAGCAGTTACTCACGGGACAGGGAGCAGCCCCAGCATTTT. Residues: CASSYSRDREQPQHF.

This chain joins TRBV4-1 and TRBJ1-1; D is perhaps TRBD1 (5 bases). V dropped 0 bases and J dropped 5 bases, with 10 bases sitting between them. CDR1 and CDR2 from the germline V gene are MGHRA and YSYEKL. CDR3 length: 14 residues. The CDR3 is CASSQDYPGTEAFF. The CDR3 DNA sequence: TGCGCCAGCAGCCAAGATTACCCAGGGACTGAAGCTTTCTTT.

The table lists this clone with a few counts. V usage is TRBV27 and J usage is TRBJ2-5; 7 bases fit TRBD2. Germline V gene lookup returns CDR1 MNHEY and CDR2 SMNVEV (reference sequence). The CDR3 totals 16 residues. The J segment lost 5 bases and the V segment lost 5 bases, leaving 14 bases of the junction unmatched. The CDR3 sequence is CASSPAGRGMRETQYF. CDR3 coding DNA: TGTGCCAGCAGTCCCGCTGGGCGGGGGATGAGGGAGACCCAGTACTTC.

The genes are TRBV11-2 and TRBJ2-5, with 7 bases lining up with TRBD2. CDR3 length: 15 residues. Germline CDR1 reads SGHAT; CDR2 reads FQNNGV. V lost 5 bases and J lost 2; bases outside the gene matches: 8. CDR3 nucleotide sequence: TGTGCCAGCAGCCCTGGACTAGGCCCACAAGAGACCCAGTACTTC. Its protein is CASSPGLGPQETQYF.

The chain links TRBV4-2 to TRBJ1-3; D uncertain. V was clipped by 4 bases and J by 2 bases, with 6 bases between them. The CDR3 is made up of 13 amino acids. CDR1 LGHNA and CDR2 YNFKEQ come from the germline V gene. The CDR3 DNA reads as TGTGCCAGCAGCCTCCTTACTGGAAACACCATATATTTT. This sequence encodes CASSLLTGNTIYF.

The chain has TRBV7-9 and TRBJ2-7, with D maybe TRBD1 (5 bases). Deletions cut 1 base from V and 7 bases from J, with 17 bases between. Germline CDR1 is SEHNR and CDR2 is FQNEAQ (reference sequence). The CDR3 is 15 residues long. The CDR3 protein is CASSLVSPGKGEQYF. The DNA of the CDR3 is TGTGCCAGCAGCTTAGTCTCTCCAGGGAAGGGAGAGCAGTACTTC.

The chain employs TRBV7-2 and TRBJ2-7; perhaps D is TRBD1 or TRBD2 (5 bases each). Germline CDR1 reads SGHTA; CDR2 reads FQGNSA. The CDR3 runs to 17 residues. V shed 0 bases and J shed 2 bases, with 17 bases lying between them. CDR3 sequence: CASSLALDGTFTYEQYF. The DNA for the CDR3 is TGTGCCAGCAGCTTAGCGCTAGATGGGACGTTCACCTACGAGCAGTACTTC.